The clone carrying this T cell receptor beta chain was seen a few times. The CDR3 covers 17 residues. Trimming took 5 bases from V and 0 from J, leaving 16 bases between them. Per the germline V gene, CDR1 is LNHDA and CDR2 is SQIVND (reference sequence). Each CDR3 protein gets one entry after TCRdb re-called the 5' RACE reads with MiXCR. The sample has about 230,000 distinct CDR3 sequences, approximately 6.3% seen once. This sample was taken from a study of T cells after yellow fever vaccination. The sequences come from CD4+ T cells sorted from PBMCs, collected on the day of the yellow fever booster vaccination. The clonotype was recovered from a young man who received the YFV17D yellow fever vaccine. J is TRBJ2-2 and V is TRBV19, with a weak D call TRBD1 (6 bases). CDR3 residues: CASSSTGQTSNTGELFF. CDR3 nucleotides: TGTGCCAGTAGTTCAACCGGACAGACTTCGAACACCGGGGAGCTGTTTTTT. The variable domain in full, completed from reference TRBV19 and TRBJ2-2, reads DGGITQSPKYLFRKEGQNVTLSCEQNLNHDAMYWYRQDPGQGLRLIYYSQIVNDFQKGDIAEGYSVSREKKESFPLTVTSAQKNPTAFYLCASSSTGQTSNTGELFFGEGSRLTVL.